This T cell receptor beta chain came from a study of blood T cell repertoires in COVID-19. As for the study in general: Samples came from the United States, Italy and Spain, spanning acute and convalescent COVID-19. T cells, B-cell-depleted T cells, or PBMCs supplied cDNA or gDNA.

This clone was seen more than once but under ten times. Original analysis: Reference gene primer amplification yielded estimated nucleated cell counts. Clones were read by immunoSEQ multiplex PCR, and TCRdb kept only the in-frame ones, dropping some. The V and J calls and the clone size are those of that table, but D and trimming were determined from the DNA. The sample gives fewer than 250,000 clones, around 88% of which show up once; under 3.5% is in the top ten. The V and J ends lost 8 bases and 10 bases respectively, with 23 bases between them. The CDR3 loop spans 14 amino acids. Germline CDR1 reads SNHLY; CDR2 reads FYNNEI.

Material for sequencing was peripheral blood. The TCR comes from a man in his forties or fifties with active or convalescent COVID-19. The rearrangement links TRBV2 to TRBJ1-2, with D perhaps TRBD1 (6 bases). CDR3 sequence: CASRTRGHTESYTF. The CDR3 DNA sequence: TGTGCCAGCCGCACCAGGGGACATACTGAGTCCTACACCTTC.